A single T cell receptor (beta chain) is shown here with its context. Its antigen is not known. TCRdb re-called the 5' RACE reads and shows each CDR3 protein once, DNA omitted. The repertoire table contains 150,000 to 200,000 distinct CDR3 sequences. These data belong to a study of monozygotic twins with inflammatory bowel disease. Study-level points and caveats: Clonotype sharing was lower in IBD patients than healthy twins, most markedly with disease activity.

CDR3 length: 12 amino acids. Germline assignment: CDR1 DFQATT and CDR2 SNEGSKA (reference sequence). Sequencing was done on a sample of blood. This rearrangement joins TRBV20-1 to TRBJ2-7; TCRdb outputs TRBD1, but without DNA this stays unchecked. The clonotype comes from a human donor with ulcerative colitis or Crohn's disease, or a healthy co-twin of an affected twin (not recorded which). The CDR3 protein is CSARGDSYEQYF.